These T cell receptor beta chains were read from a single sample in a study of beta chain features in type 1 diabetes. Data came from immunoSEQ multiplex PCR; TCRdb stores just in-frame clones and leaves some out. The data hold about 140,000 clones, with about a tenth observed a single time. The sample was central memory CD4+ T cells from blood. The receptors come from a woman in her 40s in good health. Each CDR3 is given with its conserved first and last residue. The D gene is left open where the match is weak. Some rows have no size entry. The others give once, few or many, or a class for an expanded clone.

cdr3_nt | cdr3_aa | clone_size | v_call | d_call | j_call
TGCGCCAGCAGCCAGCCGGGCACGGGGGATTACACAGATACGCAGTATTTT | CASSQPGTGDYTDTQYF | few | TRBV4-3 | NA | TRBJ2-3
TGCGCCAGCAGCCAAAATGTGGAGGGACGAGAGCAGTACTTC | CASSQNVEGREQYF | few | TRBV5-4 | NA | TRBJ2-7
TGTGCCAGTAGTATGTCTCTCGTCGGGGAGCTGTTTTTT | CASSMSLVGELFF | NA | TRBV19 | NA | TRBJ2-2
TGTGCCAGCAGCCCTAGATTGGGACTAGCGGGGTTCAGCTCCTACAATGAGCAGTTCTTC | CASSPRLGLAGFSSYNEQFF | medium-sized | TRBV14 | TRBD2 | TRBJ2-1
TGTGCCAGCAGTTCCCTGGGACTAGCGTTCAATGAGCAGTTCTTC | CASSSLGLAFNEQFF | few | TRBV6-5 | TRBD2 | TRBJ2-1
TGTGCCAGCAGCTTTAAGGGGGCCTACAATGAGCAGTTCTTC | CASSFKGAYNEQFF | NA | TRBV7-9 | NA | TRBJ2-1
TGTGCCAGTAGCAGGGGGCCGCTTACTGAAGCTTTCTTT | CASSRGPLTEAFF | NA | TRBV19 | TRBD1 | TRBJ1-1
TGTGCCAGCTCACCCCCAAGCGGGAATGAAAAACTGTTTTTT | CASSPPSGNEKLFF | few | TRBV18 | NA | TRBJ1-4
TGTGCCAGCAGCGTCCCCCCGACAGATACGCAGTATTTT | CASSVPPTDTQYF | NA | TRBV9 | NA | TRBJ2-3
TGTGCCAGCAGCCAAGTGTCGGCCTGGGAGAAAACCTTC | CASSQVSAWEKTF | few | TRBV14 | NA | TRBJ1-2
TGTGCCAGTTCAGGGGTACTTAATCAGCCCCAGCATTTT | CASSGVLNQPQHF | NA | TRBV19 | NA | TRBJ1-5
TGTGCCAGCTCTGGACTAGCGGGGGCAACCACAGATACGCAGTATTTT | CASSGLAGATTDTQYF | few | TRBV18 | TRBD2 | TRBJ2-3
TGCGCCAGCAGCCGTCTGGGGGGGGAGACCCAGTACTTC | CASSRLGGETQYF | few | TRBV5-1 | TRBD2 | TRBJ2-5
TGTGCCACCTCGAGGGCTGCCACTGAAGCTTTCTTT | CATSRAATEAFF | NA | TRBV10-3 | NA | TRBJ1-1
TGTGCCAGTAGTATAAGAGGGCGCGTCGCCGGGGAGCTGTTTTTT | CASSIRGRVAGELFF | NA | TRBV19 | NA | TRBJ2-2
TGTGCCAGCAGCGTTACGACAGGGTCAAATCCCTACGAGCAGTACTTC | CASSVTTGSNPYEQYF | NA | TRBV9 | TRBD1 | TRBJ2-7
TGTGCCAGCAGCTTACCACGAGCGGGGGGTATCCAAGAGACCCAGTACTTC | CASSLPRAGGIQETQYF | NA | TRBV5-6 | TRBD2 | TRBJ2-5
TGCGCCAGCAGCCTCGTCGACGGGGGGGTTGGGTTCTTC | CASSLVDGGVGFF | many | TRBV4-1 | TRBD2 | TRBJ2-1
TGTGCCAGCAGTGGGGGGACAGGGGGGGGCTATGGCTACACCTTC | CASSGGTGGGYGYTF | NA | TRBV6-1 | TRBD1 | TRBJ1-2
TGTGCCATCAGTGAGCGAATTAGTCAGGGGCATAACACCGGGGAGCTGTTTTTT | CAISERISQGHNTGELFF | many | TRBV10-3 | NA | TRBJ2-2
TGTGCCAGCAGGGGACAGGGGGGAGACTATGGCTACACCTTC | CASRGQGGDYGYTF | few | TRBV6-5 | TRBD1 | TRBJ1-2
TGTGCCAGCAGACTACTAGCGGGGGGGGCCAACGTCCTGACTTTC | CASRLLAGGANVLTF | NA | TRBV7-8 | TRBD2 | TRBJ2-6
TGTGCCAGCAGCTTAGTGCAGGGGGGAGCCGGGGAGCTGTTTTTT | CASSLVQGGAGELFF | few | TRBV11-2 | NA | TRBJ2-2
TGTGCCAGCAATGAGCAGGGCTACACTGAAGCTTTCTTT | CASNEQGYTEAFF | NA | TRBV2 | NA | TRBJ1-1
TGTGCCAGCTCACCAAACAGGGGGCCGGGGAACACTGAAGCTTTCTTT | CASSPNRGPGNTEAFF | few | TRBV18 | TRBD1 | TRBJ1-1
TGCGCCAGCAGCTTGGAGGGACTAGCCTCCCTCACCGGGGAGCTGTTTTTT | CASSLEGLASLTGELFF | few | TRBV5-1 | TRBD2 | TRBJ2-2
TGTGCCAGCAGTGGCGCGCGAGTTCTTAACACTGAAGCTTTCTTT | CASSGARVLNTEAFF | few | TRBV2 | NA | TRBJ1-1
TGTGCCAGCAGTTCCCCCCAAATGAGGGAAAAACTGTTTTTT | CASSSPQMREKLFF | NA | TRBV28 | NA | TRBJ1-4
TGTGCCAGCAGCCCACAAGAGACCCAGTACTTC | CASSPQETQYF | NA | TRBV7-8 | NA | TRBJ2-5
TGTGCCAGCAGCCCCGGGTGGGACAGGCAACTATCAGGCTACACCTTC | CASSPGWDRQLSGYTF | NA | TRBV5-6 | TRBD1 | TRBJ1-2
TGCAGCGTCCAGAGTAGCGGGGGTTACACAGATACGCAGTATTTT | CSVQSSGGYTDTQYF | NA | TRBV29-1 | TRBD2 | TRBJ2-3
TGTGCCAGCAGCGTATCCGGGACAGGGGACTACAATGAGCAGTTCTTC | CASSVSGTGDYNEQFF | NA | TRBV9 | TRBD1 | TRBJ2-1
TGTGCCAGTAGTGTGACAGGGGTGGGCACTGAAGCTTTCTTT | CASSVTGVGTEAFF | NA | TRBV19 | TRBD1 | TRBJ1-1
TGTGCCAGCACCCAGGGGGGCACAGATACGCAGTATTTT | CASTQGGTDTQYF | few | TRBV5-4 | TRBD1 | TRBJ2-3
TGCAGCGTTGACAGGGCGAACACCGGGGAGCTGTTTTTT | CSVDRANTGELFF | many | TRBV29-1 | NA | TRBJ2-2
TGTGCCAGCTCACCGCCCCAGGTGTACGAGCAGTACTTC | CASSPPQVYEQYF | few | TRBV18 | NA | TRBJ2-7
TGTGCCGCCTCCCGGGGTCAAGAGACCCAGTACTTC | CAASRGQETQYF | few | TRBV2 | NA | TRBJ2-5
TGTGCCAGCAGTCTGGACAGCTCCTACAATGAGCAGTTCTTC | CASSLDSSYNEQFF | few | TRBV6-4 | NA | TRBJ2-1
TGTGCCAGCAGCGTAGGGGGCGGGGGGAGCTCCTACAATGAGCAGTTCTTC | CASSVGGGGSSYNEQFF | NA | TRBV9 | TRBD2 | TRBJ2-1
TGCGCCAGCAGCCCAACGGCGGGGGTGGGCAATCAGCCCCAGCATTTT | CASSPTAGVGNQPQHF | few | TRBV5-1 | NA | TRBJ1-5
TGCGCCAGCAGCTCGGGGTCCTACGAGCAGTACTTC | CASSSGSYEQYF | NA | TRBV5-1 | NA | TRBJ2-7
TGTGCCAGCAGCCCCCGGGGATACGAGCAGTACTTC | CASSPRGYEQYF | few | TRBV6-6 | NA | TRBJ2-7